The clone carrying this T cell receptor beta chain was picked up a small number of times. The sample originates from a study of blood T cell repertoires in COVID-19. Across the study: Sites in the United States, Italy and Spain provided acute and convalescent COVID-19 samples.

The germline V and J ends were trimmed by 3 bases and 0 bases, with 9 bases remaining between them. The CDR3 loop spans 15 amino acids. Germline CDR1 reads MNHEY; CDR2 reads SVGAGI. In the original analysis: Amplification with reference gene primers provided the estimates of nucleated cell counts. Repertoires were generated with immunoSEQ multiplex PCR, while TCRdb's copy carries only in-frame clones and drops some. The DNA was the basis for D and trimming; V, J and clone size are from that table. This table has some 10,000 clones, 88% appearing once. Sequenced: peripheral blood. The chain uses TRBV6-5 and TRBJ2-1, with a tentative D call TRBD1 (6 bases). The receptor comes from a human donor in a cohort sampled during active COVID-19. Written as DNA, the CDR3 is TGTGCCAGCAGTTATGGCAGGGGCTCCTACAATGAGCAGTTCTTC. It encodes CASSYGRGSYNEQFF.